This T cell receptor (beta chain) was profiled in a study of shared clonotypes between healthy human individuals (TCRdb year 2020). Looking at the study overall: Three men and a couple of women, aged 18 to 49 years, made up the cohort. For each donor, three plates each were used for CD4 naive and CD4 memory, two plates were used for CD8 naive, and one plate was used for CD8 memory. The study deeply sequenced blood TCR repertoires of several healthy adults to estimate repertoire size and the extent of clonotype sharing between individuals. To increase sequencing depth and limit assay-specific biases, TCR repertoire library preparation and sequencing were carried out by different laboratories using diverse techniques. Each donor's leukapheresis produced roughly between roughly 0.85 and 9.5 billion PBMCs.

Using the deep immunoSEQ assay, multiplex PCR amplified TCR CDR3 regions from genomic DNA. Extracted genomic DNA from each cell subset was spread evenly across all wells of several immunoSEQ 96-well plates, with each plate serving as a replicate. For sorted subsets, around 0.2 ug genomic DNA, equal to 25,000 to 35,000 T cell genomes, was loaded into each replicate PCR. Purified libraries were measured with a Qubit 3.0 fluorometer, size-checked on a Bioanalyzer 2100, and measured again with the KAPA Library Quantification kit. A separate single-read 150-cycle Illumina NextSeq 550 flow cell was used to sequence each immunoSEQ 96-well plate. Processing in the source paper ran as follows. Because the immunoSEQ output included only junctional sequences and no quality scores, the filtering could not be the same as the filtering used for full-length reads. To assign V/J genes and CDR3, sequences were annotated against IMGT germline references using PyIR, a Python wrapper for IgBLAST v1.9. Reads were filtered out if the reads had weak V/J assignments (E-value above 1e-6), no CDR3, stop codons, out-of-frame junctions, or ambiguous translated residues. A V3J clonotype was defined by an identical inferred V gene, J gene, and CDR3 amino acid sequence. To compute the percentage overlap between repertoires, the number of shared unique clonotypes was divided by the size of the smaller repertoire. RTK rarefaction, the Chao1 estimator, and Recon v2.1 estimates of unobserved clonotypes were used to assess repertoire richness. OLGA was used to compute generation probabilities for all TCRbeta clonotypes that the gDNA method yielded from four donors. The clones in this table, taken by TCRdb from immuneACCESS, are in-frame only. Not every clone is retained; where verified, under half of the shortfall comes from an unresolved V gene, and the cause of the rest is unknown. V, J and clone size were drawn from that table, and D and trimming were deduced from the DNA. The sample profile shows some 630,000 clones; approximately 96% of them were found once. More than 0.085% of the sample lies in the top ten.

The full study reports these points: Sampling was restricted to blood, and TCR repertoires in tissue are likely to differ from TCR repertoires in blood. Incomplete sequencing was indicated by rarefaction of sorted-subset datasets, despite the large sequencing depth. Larger estimated clonotype richness was generally found for naive subsets than for memory subsets. Across four donors, about 5.2% of naive CD4, approximately 3.5% of naive CD8, under 2.5% of memory CD4, and approximately 0.4% of memory CD8 clonotypes were shared. Pairwise subsampling indicated that sequencing depth was expected to affect the degree of clonotype sharing among donors. Because the study included a small number of donors, the genetic and exposure-history diversity represented was limited. Clonotypes shared by all four sorted-subset donors showed higher generation probabilities than non-shared clonotypes.

With regard to this clone: The specificity of this receptor is unknown. One base away there is no much larger clone; base qualities are not given.

Measured from the cysteine to the phenylalanine, the CDR3 is 14 residues long. Only CDR3 DNA is held: 42 bases, read in frame from base 1. Based on the germline V gene, the CDR1 and CDR2 sequences are MGHRA and YSYEKL. V is pared back by 4 bases and J by 2 bases, with 11 bases lying between the germline termini. CD8 naive samples consisted of CD45RO-negative cells that were positively selected for CCR7, yielding a CD45RA+CCR7+ population without TemRA cells. Donors were healthy HIV-negative adults with no recently reported acute infections or vaccinations. Only Caucasian adults living in Nashville, Tennessee, USA were represented among the donors. Blood was collected by leukapheresis, and PBMCs were isolated by Ficoll-Histopaque density gradient centrifugation and then cryopreserved in liquid nitrogen vapor phase. Analytical flow cytometry was used to check the purity and quantity of every magnetically sorted T cell population. From each sorted fraction, genomic DNA was isolated and quantified by UV absorbance on a Nanodrop 2000c.

The source material was naive CD8+ T cells sorted from blood. Sample cell subset or site, as interpreted from the label and publication: CD45RA+CCR7+. The origin of this receptor is a woman in her twenties or thirties in good health. The chain employs TRBV4-1 and TRBJ1-2; a tentative D call is TRBD1 (5 bases match). CDR3 protein: CASSPGTVNYGYTF. The DNA reads TGCGCCAGCAGCCCTGGGACGGTGAACTATGGCTACACCTTC.